These 24 T cell receptor beta chains share one sample of origin, sequenced in a study of blood T cell repertoires in COVID-19 (dated by TCRdb to 2020 to 2022). Preparation of the library involved the immunoSEQ multiplex PCR assay. TCRdb holds this immuneACCESS table with in-frame rearrangements only. Some clones are missing; in checked studies, unresolved V genes explain under half, and the rest has no known cause. The sample data list more than 110,000 clones, and 75% to 90% of these were observed just once. The top ten clones comprise approximately 10% of the sample. The specimen was peripheral blood. Receptors were obtained from a woman older than 75 with acute or convalescent COVID-19.

In DNA, the CDR3 is TGTGCCTCCGGACTAGCGGGGGTATCCTACGAGCAGTACTTC. Its translation: CASGLAGVSYEQYF. The chain has TRBV10-3 and TRBJ2-7, with 13 bases lining up with TRBD2. The germline CDR1 and CDR2 sequences are ENHRY and SYGVKD. CDR3 length equals 14 residues. The trim removed 11 bases at V and 1 base at J, leaving 5 bases unmatched.

In this sample, this clone turned up a few times. The V and J genes are TRBV30 and TRBJ1-1, with D perhaps matching TRBD1 (5 bases). This CDR3 spans 13 amino acids. Germline V CDR1 and CDR2: GTSNPN, SVGIG (reference sequence). With 0 bases removed from V and 5 bases from J, the gap between germline ends came to 10 bases. CDR3 sequence reads: CAWSVRDGTEAFF. Here the CDR3 DNA reads TGTGCCTGGAGTGTCAGGGATGGGACTGAAGCTTTCTTT.

This sequence joins TRBV19 and TRBJ1-5; D call uncertain. Trimming removed 6 bases from V and 6 bases from J, with 12 bases in between. Germline V CDR1 and CDR2: LNHDA, SQIVND (reference sequence). The CDR3 is made up of 13 amino acids. The CDR3 protein is CASRTLPGQPQHF. CDR3 DNA: TGTGCCAGTAGGACCTTACCAGGTCAGCCCCAGCATTTT.

In the case of this clone: A much larger clone differs from this one at a single base, so this may be a read error. The rearrangement links TRBV27 to TRBJ1-6, with a weak D call TRBD1 (5 bases). Germline CDR1 MNHEY, CDR2 SMNVEV (reference sequence). The CDR3 covers 13 residues. Trimming cost V 5 bases and J 7 bases, with 9 bases left between them. For the CDR3, the DNA is TGTGCCAGCAGTCCGGGACTGAATTCACCCCTCCACTTT. Its protein is CASSPGLNSPLHF.

This sequence joins TRBV27 and TRBJ1-2; 8 bases align to TRBD1. Germline CDR1 MNHEY, CDR2 SMNVEV (reference sequence). The CDR3 is 15 residues long. The J segment lost 2 bases and the V segment lost 2 bases, leaving 4 bases of the junction unmatched. CDR3 bases: TGTGCCAGCAGTTTAGGGACAGGCCGAAACTATGGCTACACCTTC. Translated: CASSLGTGRNYGYTF.

The gene calls are TRBV2 and TRBJ1-4, with D maybe TRBD1 (6 bases). Looked up from germline, CDR1 is SNHLY and CDR2 is FYNNEI. The CDR3 extends over 15 amino acids. Trimming stripped 4 bases from V and 3 bases from J, with 12 bases between. The CDR3 sequence is CASSANRAANEKLFF. The DNA for the CDR3 is TGTGCCAGCAGTGCGAACAGGGCGGCTAATGAAAAACTGTTTTTT.

The chain joins TRBV28 to TRBJ1-6; 7 nucleotides align to TRBD1. Germline V gene data show CDR1 as MDHEN and CDR2 as SYDVKM. This CDR3 contains 14 residues. After removal of 6 bases from V and 6 bases from J, the junction contained 5 bases not matched to a gene. CDR3 protein: CASRTRGPNSPLHF. The DNA for the CDR3 is TGTGCCAGCAGGACAAGGGGGCCTAATTCACCCCTCCACTTT.

The chain joins TRBV30 to TRBJ2-3; 9 positions match TRBD2. Germline V gives CDR1 GTSNPN, CDR2 SVGIG (reference sequence). The CDR3 has 15 residues. With 5 bases clipped from V and 2 bases from J, the junction kept 8 bases outside the gene matches. CDR3 bases: TGTGCCTGGGGGCCACCTAGCGGGGTCACAGATACGCAGTATTTT. As protein: CAWGPPSGVTDTQYF.

The chain uses TRBV12-3 or TRBV12-4 and TRBJ1-2; the match to TRBD1 covers 7 bases. The CDR3 length is 12 residues. With 5 bases clipped from V and 5 bases from J, the junction kept 2 bases outside the gene matches. As DNA, the CDR3 is TGTGCCAGCAGTCAGACAGGGTATGGCTACACCTTC. Residues: CASSQTGYGYTF.

About this clone itself: The junction departs from the called germline gene at one end, perhaps through a read error. The V and J genes are TRBV9 and TRBJ2-5; TRBD2 aligns across 11 bases. Per germline, CDR1 SGDLS and CDR2 YYNGEE. The CDR3 contains 16 residues. The DNA for the CDR3 is TGTGCCAGCAGCGTAGGGGATAGCGGGGGGGCCGAGAACCAGTACTTC. Translated, it gives CASSVGDSGGAENQYF. The entire variable domain, with the rest obtained from reference TRBV9 and TRBJ2-5, is as follows: DSGVTQTPKHLITATGQRVTLRCSPRSGDLSVYWYQQSLDQGLQFLIQYYNGEERAKGNILERFSAQQFPDLHSELNLSSLELGDSALYFCASSVGDSGGAENQYFGPGTRLLVL.

The V gene is TRBV30, the J gene TRBJ2-1; 9 nucleotides align to TRBD2. The trim removed 2 bases at V and 1 base at J, leaving 6 bases unmatched. Germline V gene data show CDR1 as GTSNPN and CDR2 as SVGIG (reference sequence). The CDR3 extends over 16 amino acids. As DNA, the CDR3 is TGTGCCTGGAGTCTCCGTGGACTAGCGTCCTACAATGAGCAGTTCTTC. This encodes CAWSLRGLASYNEQFF.

This clone has just one count. CDR3 in amino acids: CVPGGDSSYNSPLHF. DNA for the CDR3: TGTGTACCGGGGGGCGACAGCTCCTATAATTCACCCCTCCACTTT. V gene TRBV7-6 combines with J gene TRBJ1-6; D may be TRBD1 (6 bases). Germline CDR1 reads SGHVS; CDR2 reads FNYEAQ. This CDR3 spans 15 amino acids. Using reference TRBV7-6 and TRBJ1-6 for the parts outside the CDR3, the full variable domain is GAGVSQSPRYKVTKRGQDVALRCDPISGHVSLYWYRQALGQGPEFLTYFNYEAQQDKSGLPNDRFSAERPEGSISTLTIQRTEQRDSAMYRCVPGGDSSYNSPLHFGNGTRLTVT.

The rearrangement links TRBV5-4 to TRBJ1-3; D gene uncertain. Germline loops: CDR1 SGHNT, CDR2 YYREEE (reference sequence). The germline V and J ends were trimmed by 4 bases and 0 bases, with 8 bases remaining between them. The CDR3 has 14 residues. Here the CDR3 reads CASSPDNSGNTIYF. The CDR3, as DNA: TGTGCCAGCAGCCCCGACAACTCTGGAAACACCATATATTTT. The variable domain in full, with the rest retrieved from reference TRBV5-4 and TRBJ1-3, is ETGVTQSPTHLIKTRGQQVTLRCSSQSGHNTVSWYQQALGQGPQFIFQYYREEENGRGNFPPRFSGLQFPNYSSELNVNALELDDSALYLCASSPDNSGNTIYFGEGSWLTVV.

The V and J genes are TRBV25-1 and TRBJ1-6, with 9 bases identical to TRBD1. J gave up 0 bases and V 4 bases, and 7 bases lay outside the gene matches. Germline values: CDR1 MGHDK, CDR2 SYGVNS. The CDR3 is 18 amino acids. CDR3 protein: CASSGGTGPSSYNSPLHF. The CDR3 DNA reads as TGTGCCAGCAGTGGTGGGACAGGGCCGAGCTCCTATAATTCACCCCTCCACTTT.

This clone occurred once. The J gene is TRBJ1-2, the V gene TRBV4-2, with TRBD1 as a possible D gene (5 bases). With 10 bases removed from V and 6 bases from J, the gap between germline ends came to 18 bases. The germline CDR1 and CDR2 sequences are LGHNA and YNFKEQ. The CDR3 runs to 13 residues. CDR3: CATRPGGEDGYTF. Here the CDR3 DNA reads TGTGCCACCCGGCCGGGAGGGGAGGATGGCTACACCTTC.

The rearrangement links TRBV5-4 to TRBJ2-3; TRBD1 might be the D (6 bases). Trimming pared 5 bases from V and 4 bases from J, leaving 14 bases between. CDR1 is SGHNT, CDR2 YYREEE, per germline (reference sequence). CDR3 length: 14 residues. In nucleotides, the CDR3 is TGTGCCAGCAGTTCCCGGACAGATGCAGATACGCAGTATTTT. Its protein product is CASSSRTDADTQYF.

This chain joins TRBV9 and TRBJ1-4, with D hard to call. Per germline, CDR1 SGDLS and CDR2 YYNGEE. Trimming pared 0 bases from V and 6 bases from J, leaving 12 bases between. This CDR3 is 15 amino acids long. CDR3 loop: CASSVGSGTDEKLFF. The CDR3 DNA reads as TGTGCCAGCAGCGTAGGATCGGGTACCGATGAAAAACTGTTTTTT.

This rearrangement joins TRBV7-2 to TRBJ1-2; D perhaps matches TRBD1 (6 bases). Trimming cost V 3 bases and J 4 bases, with 15 bases left between them. Germline V gene lookup returns CDR1 SGHTA and CDR2 FQGNSA. The CDR3 is 15 amino acids. The CDR3 spells CASSFNRAEGYGYTF. The CDR3 region has the DNA TGTGCCAGCAGCTTCAACAGGGCGGAAGGCTATGGCTACACCTTC.

The chain has TRBV19 and TRBJ1-1, with D uncertain. The CDR3 sequence is 11 residues long. Germline V gene sequence: CDR1 LNHDA, CDR2 SQIVND (reference sequence). The V end lost 4 bases, the J end lost 5 bases, and 5 bases lay between the germline ends. The CDR3 is CASSKLTEAFF. The CDR3 DNA is TGTGCCAGTAGTAAGCTGACTGAAGCTTTCTTT.

J is TRBJ2-3 and V is TRBV7-9, with D tentatively TRBD2 (5 bases). Trimming removed 5 bases at V and 5 bases at J, with 17 bases between. The CDR3 has 15 amino acids. CDR1 is SEHNR and CDR2 is FQNEAQ in the germline V gene (reference sequence). The CDR3 loop reads CASSPSLAAGDTQYF. The CDR3 nucleotides read TGTGCCAGCAGCCCCTCCCTAGCCGCGGGAGATACGCAGTATTTT.

This chain links TRBV30 with TRBJ1-1, with TRBD1 matching over 8 bases. The germline gives CDR1 GTSNPN, CDR2 SVGIG (reference sequence). J gave up 11 bases and V 3 bases, and 14 bases lay outside the gene matches. The CDR3 loop spans 14 amino acids. CDR3: CAWRFPGQGGMAFF. The CDR3 nucleotides are TGTGCCTGGAGGTTTCCAGGACAGGGCGGAATGGCTTTCTTT.

The rearrangement joins TRBV10-1 to TRBJ1-4, with 9 bases that match TRBD1. Germline V lookup: CDR1 WNHNN, CDR2 SYGVQD (reference sequence). This CDR3 comprises 14 residues. J was trimmed by 7 bases and V by 3 bases; bases with no gene match: 3. In nucleotides, the CDR3 is TGCGCCAGCAGTGAAACAGGGGGCGGTGAAAAACTGTTTTTT. It yields the protein CASSETGGGEKLFF.

The chain recombines TRBV9 with TRBJ1-3; D gene unclear. The V end lost 0 bases, the J end lost 0 bases, and 10 bases lay between the germline ends. Per the germline V gene, CDR1 is SGDLS and CDR2 is YYNGEE. The CDR3 contains 16 residues. CDR3 DNA: TGTGCCAGCAGCGTAGCTAATCCAAACTCTGGAAACACCATATATTTT. It encodes CASSVANPNSGNTIYF.

V is TRBV5-1 and J is TRBJ2-3, with D perhaps matching TRBD2 (6 bases). The length of the CDR3 is 14 residues. CDR1 is SGHRS and CDR2 is YFSETQ in the germline V gene. Trimming left V 1 base short and J 6 bases short, with 12 bases between. CDR3 DNA sequence: TGCGCCAGCAGCTTGAGGGTAGCGGCGGATACGCAGTATTTT. Translating it yields CASSLRVAADTQYF.